Sequencing of this T cell receptor (beta chain) was carried out in a study of shared clonotypes between healthy human individuals. Germline V gene lookup returns CDR1 SGHTA and CDR2 FQGTGA. Trimming shortened V by 5 bases and J by 3 bases, and 4 bases separated the two germline ends. This CDR3 contains 12 residues. Study findings and constraints: The study found roughly 5% of naive CD4 clonotypes shared across several donors. Naive subsets typically showed greater estimated richness than memory subsets.

The count of this clone is one. Its antigen is currently unknown. A far larger clone differs by one base, so this is likely a read error. TCRdb's copy holds only in-frame clones and misses some; the assay was immunoSEQ multiplex PCR. Altogether roughly 1,100,000 clones are present, about 74% being singletons, with the ten largest covering around 1.4%. This rearrangement joins TRBV7-3 to TRBJ2-2; D is uncertain. Sequenced material: memory CD4+ T cells sorted from blood. Subset described: CD45RA-negative fraction. This clonotype was obtained from a man between 18 and 29 years old in good health. In DNA, the CDR3 is TGTGCCAGCAGCACGGACACCGGGGAGCTGTTTTTT. Translated, it gives CASSTDTGELFF.